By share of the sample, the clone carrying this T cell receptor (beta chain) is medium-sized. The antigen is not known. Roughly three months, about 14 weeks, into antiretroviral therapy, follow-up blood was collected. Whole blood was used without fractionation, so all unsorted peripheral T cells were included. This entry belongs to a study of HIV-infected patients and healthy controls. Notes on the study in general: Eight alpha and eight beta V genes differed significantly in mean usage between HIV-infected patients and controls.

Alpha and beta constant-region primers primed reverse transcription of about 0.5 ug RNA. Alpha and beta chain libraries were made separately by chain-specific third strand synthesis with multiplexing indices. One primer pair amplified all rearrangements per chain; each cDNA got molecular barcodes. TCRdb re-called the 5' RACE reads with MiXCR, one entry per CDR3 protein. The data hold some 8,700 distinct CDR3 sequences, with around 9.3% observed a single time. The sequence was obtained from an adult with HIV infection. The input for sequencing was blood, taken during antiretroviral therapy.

CDR3 loop: CASSYTDSRNQPQHF. The CDR3 coding sequence is TGTGCCAGCAGCTATACGGACAGCCGCAATCAGCCCCAGCATTTT. The chain uses TRBV2 and TRBJ1-5; perhaps TRBD1 as D (6 bases). The CDR3 has 15 residues. V lost 6 bases and J 2 bases, leaving 14 bases between the germline ends. The germline V gene encodes CDR1 SNHLY and CDR2 FYNNEI.